The following is a T cell receptor (beta chain) sequence with its context. The antigen is undetermined. These data belong to a study of cytomegalovirus exposure and HLA in healthy donors. Across the whole study: Counted in an early data release were about 86 million unique TCRs from HLA-typed donors. Study-wide findings and caveats: The HLA-A and HLA-B alleles of most subjects were reportedly predicted accurately from TCR beta sequences. A later analysis revealed that TCR association rates differed between HLA loci, peaking at DRB1 and bottoming out at HLA-C.

The CDR3 loop spans 13 amino acids. Germline-derived CDR1 and CDR2 are SEHNR and FQNEAQ (reference sequence). Trimming cost V 5 bases and J 3 bases; bases outside gene matches: 3. 60 Vbeta and 13 Jbeta primers were used in PCR. The table came from immunoSEQ multiplex PCR; TCRdb's copy has only in-frame clones and leaves some out. This sample has around 180,000 clones, with about 77% found just once. Sequencing used PBMCs. The gene calls are TRBV7-9 and TRBJ1-2; TRBD1 matches at 7 bases. This clonotype was sampled from a woman aged 30 to 39 in good health and CMV-seropositive. The CDR3 DNA sequence: TGTGCCAGCAGCGGCGGGACAGACTATGGCTACACCTTC. It yields the protein CASSGGTDYGYTF. Variable domain in full (rest from reference TRBV7-9 and TRBJ1-2): DTGVSQNPRHKITKRGQNVTFRCDPISEHNRLYWYRQTLGQGPEFLTYFQNEAQLEKSRLLSDRFSAERPKGSFSTLEIQRTEQGDSAMYLCASSGGTDYGYTFGSGTRLTVV.